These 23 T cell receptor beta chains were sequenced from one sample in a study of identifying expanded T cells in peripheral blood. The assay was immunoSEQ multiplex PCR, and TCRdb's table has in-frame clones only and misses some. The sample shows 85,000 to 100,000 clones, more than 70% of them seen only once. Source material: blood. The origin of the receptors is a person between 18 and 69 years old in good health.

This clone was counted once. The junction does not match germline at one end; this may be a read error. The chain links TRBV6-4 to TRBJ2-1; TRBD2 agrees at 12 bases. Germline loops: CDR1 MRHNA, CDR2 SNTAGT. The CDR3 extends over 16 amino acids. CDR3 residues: CASSDQLAGGYSEQFF. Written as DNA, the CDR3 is TGTGCCAGCAGTGACCAACTAGCGGGAGGCTACAGTGAGCAGTTCTTC.

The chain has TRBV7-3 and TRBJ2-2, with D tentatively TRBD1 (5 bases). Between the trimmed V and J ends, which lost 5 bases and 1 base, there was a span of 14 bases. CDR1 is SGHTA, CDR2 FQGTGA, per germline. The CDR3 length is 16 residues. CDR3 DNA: TGTGCCAGCAGCCCTAGGGGAACAGAGAACACCGGGGAGCTGTTTTTT. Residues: CASSPRGTENTGELFF. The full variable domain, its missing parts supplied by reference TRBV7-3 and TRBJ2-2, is GAGVSQTPSNKVTEKGKYVELRCDPISGHTALYWYRQSLGQGPEFLIYFQGTGAADDSGLPNDRFFAVRPEGSVSTLKIQRTERGDSAVYLCASSPRGTENTGELFFGEGSRLTVL.

The CDR3 DNA is TGTGCCAGCAGCTTCCTACAGACTAGCACAGATACGCAGTATTTT. This gives the protein CASSFLQTSTDTQYF. This sequence joins TRBV5-6 and TRBJ2-3; unclear D gene. Germline V gene data show CDR1 as SGHDT and CDR2 as YYEEEE. V was cut by 2 bases and J by 0 bases, with 10 bases left in between. This CDR3 contains 15 residues.

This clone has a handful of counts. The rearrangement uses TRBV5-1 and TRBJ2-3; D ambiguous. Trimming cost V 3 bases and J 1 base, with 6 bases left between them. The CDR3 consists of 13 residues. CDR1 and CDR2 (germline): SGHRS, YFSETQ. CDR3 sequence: CASSSRGTDTQYF. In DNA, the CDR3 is TGCGCCAGCAGCTCCCGGGGCACAGATACGCAGTATTTT.

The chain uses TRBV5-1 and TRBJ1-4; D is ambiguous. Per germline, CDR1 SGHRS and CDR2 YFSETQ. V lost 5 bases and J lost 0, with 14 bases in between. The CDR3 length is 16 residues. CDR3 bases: TGCGCCAGCAGAAGGGAGATCGGTGCAACTAATGAAAAACTGTTTTTT. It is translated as CASRREIGATNEKLFF.

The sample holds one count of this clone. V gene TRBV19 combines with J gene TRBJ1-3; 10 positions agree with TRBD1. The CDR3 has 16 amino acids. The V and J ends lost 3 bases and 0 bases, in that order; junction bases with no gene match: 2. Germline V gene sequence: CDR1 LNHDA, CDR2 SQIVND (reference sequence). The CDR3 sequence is CASSIRTGGSGNTIYF. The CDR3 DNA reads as TGTGCCAGTAGTATCCGGACAGGGGGCTCTGGAAACACCATATATTTT.

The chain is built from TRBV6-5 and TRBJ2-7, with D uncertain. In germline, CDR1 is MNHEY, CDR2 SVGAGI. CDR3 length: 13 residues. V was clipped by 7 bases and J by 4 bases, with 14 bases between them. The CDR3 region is CASTDVDGYEQYF. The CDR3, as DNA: TGTGCCAGCACTGACGTAGACGGGTACGAGCAGTACTTC.

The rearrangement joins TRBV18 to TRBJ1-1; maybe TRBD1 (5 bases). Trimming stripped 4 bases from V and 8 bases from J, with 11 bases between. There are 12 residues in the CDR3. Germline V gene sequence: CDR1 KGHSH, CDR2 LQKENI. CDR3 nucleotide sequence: TGTGCCAGCTCACAGGGGTCTCTAGAAGCTTTCTTT. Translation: CASSQGSLEAFF.

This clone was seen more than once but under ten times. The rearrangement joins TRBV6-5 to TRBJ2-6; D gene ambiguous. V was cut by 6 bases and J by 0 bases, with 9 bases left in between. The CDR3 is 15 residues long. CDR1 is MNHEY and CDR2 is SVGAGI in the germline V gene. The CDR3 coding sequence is TGTGCCAGCAGCCCCGTAACCTCTGGGGCCAACGTCCTGACTTTC. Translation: CASSPVTSGANVLTF.

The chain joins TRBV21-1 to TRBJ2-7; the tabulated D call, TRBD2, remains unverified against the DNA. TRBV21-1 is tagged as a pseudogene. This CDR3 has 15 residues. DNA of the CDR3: TGTGCCAGCAGTGAAACTAGCGGGGACTCCTACGAGCAGTACTTC. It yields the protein CASSETSGDSYEQYF.

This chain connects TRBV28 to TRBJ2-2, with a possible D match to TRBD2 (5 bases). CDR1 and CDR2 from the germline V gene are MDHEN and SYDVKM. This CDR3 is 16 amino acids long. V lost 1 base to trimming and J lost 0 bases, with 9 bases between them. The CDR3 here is CASSLLAGSNTGELFF. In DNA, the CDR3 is TGTGCCAGCAGTTTATTGGCGGGCTCGAACACCGGGGAGCTGTTTTTT.

The CDR3 sequence: CASTYSLGQAFSGANVLTF. Here the CDR3 DNA reads TGTGCCAGCACCTATTCATTAGGACAGGCGTTCTCTGGGGCCAACGTCCTGACTTTC. The chain combines TRBV28 with TRBJ2-6; 7 bases are shared with TRBD1. The germline gives CDR1 MDHEN, CDR2 SYDVKM. The V segment lost 7 bases and the J segment 0 bases; nucleotides outside the gene matches: 15. The CDR3 extends over 19 amino acids. Looking up the rest from reference TRBV28 and TRBJ2-6 gives the full variable domain: DVKVTQSSRYLVKRTGEKVFLECVQDMDHENMFWYRQDPGLGLRLIYFSYDVKMKEKGDIPEGYSVSREKKERFSLILESASTNQTSMYLCASTYSLGQAFSGANVLTFGAGSRLTVL.

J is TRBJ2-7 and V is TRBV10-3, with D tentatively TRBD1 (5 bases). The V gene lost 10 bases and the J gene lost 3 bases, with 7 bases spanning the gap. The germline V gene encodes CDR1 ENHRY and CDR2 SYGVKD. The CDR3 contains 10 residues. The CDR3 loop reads CATRDYEQYF. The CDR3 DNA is TGTGCCACCAGGGACTACGAGCAGTACTTC.

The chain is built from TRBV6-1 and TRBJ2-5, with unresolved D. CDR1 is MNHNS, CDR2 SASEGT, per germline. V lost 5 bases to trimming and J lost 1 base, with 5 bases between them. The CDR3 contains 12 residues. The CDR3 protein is CASSPSQETQYF. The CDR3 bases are TGTGCCAGCAGTCCCAGCCAAGAGACCCAGTACTTC.

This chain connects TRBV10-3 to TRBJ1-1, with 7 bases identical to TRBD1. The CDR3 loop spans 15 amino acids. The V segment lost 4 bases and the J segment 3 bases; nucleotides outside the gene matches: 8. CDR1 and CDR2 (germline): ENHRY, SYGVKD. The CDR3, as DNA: TGTGCCATCAGTGCCCCGACAGGGAGGGACACTGAAGCTTTCTTT. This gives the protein CAISAPTGRDTEAFF.

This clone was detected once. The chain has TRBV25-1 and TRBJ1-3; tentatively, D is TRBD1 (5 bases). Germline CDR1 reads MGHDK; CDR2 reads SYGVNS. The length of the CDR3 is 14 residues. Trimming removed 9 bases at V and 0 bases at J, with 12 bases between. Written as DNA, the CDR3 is TGTGCCAGTCTCGACGGGGGCTCTGGAAACACCATATATTTT. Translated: CASLDGGSGNTIYF. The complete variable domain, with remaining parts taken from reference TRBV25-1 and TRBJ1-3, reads EADIYQTPRYLVIGTGKKITLECSQTMGHDKMYWYQQDPGMELHLIHYSYGVNSTEKGDLSSESTVSRIRTEHFPLTLESARPSHTSQYLCASLDGGSGNTIYFGEGSWLTVV.

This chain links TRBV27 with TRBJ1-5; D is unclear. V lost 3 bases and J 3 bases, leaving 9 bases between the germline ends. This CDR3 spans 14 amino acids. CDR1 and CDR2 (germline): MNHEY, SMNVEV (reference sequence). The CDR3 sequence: CASSFSPSNQPQHF. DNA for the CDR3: TGTGCCAGCAGTTTCTCCCCATCCAATCAGCCCCAGCATTTT.

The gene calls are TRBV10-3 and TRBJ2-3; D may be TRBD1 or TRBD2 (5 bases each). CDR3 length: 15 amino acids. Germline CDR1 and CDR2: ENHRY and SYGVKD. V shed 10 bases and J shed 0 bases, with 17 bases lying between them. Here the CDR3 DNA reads TGTGCCACTTGGGGGACCCAGGGAAGCACAGATACGCAGTATTTT. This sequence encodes CATWGTQGSTDTQYF.

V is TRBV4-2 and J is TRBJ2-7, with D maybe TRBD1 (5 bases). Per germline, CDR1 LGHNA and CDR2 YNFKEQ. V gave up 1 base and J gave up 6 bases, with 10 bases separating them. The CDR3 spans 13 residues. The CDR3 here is CASSQGDSLEQYF. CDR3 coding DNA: TGTGCCAGCAGCCAAGGTGACAGTCTCGAGCAGTACTTC.

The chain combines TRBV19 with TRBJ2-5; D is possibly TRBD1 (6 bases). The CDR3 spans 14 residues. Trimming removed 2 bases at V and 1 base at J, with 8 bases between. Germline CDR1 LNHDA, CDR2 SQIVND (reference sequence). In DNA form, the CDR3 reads TGTGCCAGTAGTATACAGGGGACCCAAGAGACCCAGTACTTC. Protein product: CASSIQGTQETQYF.

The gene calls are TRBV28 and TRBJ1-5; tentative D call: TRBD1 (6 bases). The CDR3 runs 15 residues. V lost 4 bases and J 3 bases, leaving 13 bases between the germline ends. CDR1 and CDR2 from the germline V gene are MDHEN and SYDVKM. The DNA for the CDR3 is TGTGCCAGCAGTTCCCATGCAGGGGTCAATCAGCCCCAGCATTTT. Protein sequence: CASSSHAGVNQPQHF.

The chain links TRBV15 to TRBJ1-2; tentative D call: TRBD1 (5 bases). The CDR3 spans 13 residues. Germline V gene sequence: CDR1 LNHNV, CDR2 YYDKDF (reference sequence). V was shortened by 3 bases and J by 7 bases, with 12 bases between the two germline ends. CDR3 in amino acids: CATSSRGLGGYTF. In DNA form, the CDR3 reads TGTGCCACCAGCAGCCGGGGGTTGGGTGGCTACACCTTC.

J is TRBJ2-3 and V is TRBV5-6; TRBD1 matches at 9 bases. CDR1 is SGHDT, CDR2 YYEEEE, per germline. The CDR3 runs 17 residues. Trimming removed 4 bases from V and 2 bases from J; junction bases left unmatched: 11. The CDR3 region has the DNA TGTGCCAGCAGCCTCAACACCAGGGACAGGGCCACAGATACGCAGTATTTT. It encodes CASSLNTRDRATDTQYF.